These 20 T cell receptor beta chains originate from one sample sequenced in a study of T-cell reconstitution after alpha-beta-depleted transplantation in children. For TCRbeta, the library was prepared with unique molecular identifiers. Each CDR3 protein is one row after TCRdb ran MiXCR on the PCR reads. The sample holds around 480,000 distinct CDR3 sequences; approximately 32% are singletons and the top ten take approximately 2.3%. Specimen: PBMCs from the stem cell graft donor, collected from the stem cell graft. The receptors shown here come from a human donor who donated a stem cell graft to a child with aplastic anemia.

CDR3 nucleotides: TGTGCCAGCAGCGACGGAAGCTCCTACGAGCAGTACGTC. Its translation: CASSDGSSYEQYV. The J gene is TRBJ2-7, the V gene TRBV7-2, with unresolved D. Germline CDR1 reads SGHTA; CDR2 reads FQGNSA. This CDR3 contains 13 residues. The ends were cut back, 5 bases at V and 0 bases at J, with 8 bases in the middle.

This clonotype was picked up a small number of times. The CDR3 DNA reads as TGCAGCGTTGGTAACAGGGGGCTCCCTGGAGAAGCTTTCTTT. It codes for CSVGNRGLPGEAFF. This chain links TRBV29-1 with TRBJ1-1, with 9 bases identical to TRBD1. Germline trimming cut 4 bases from V and 8 bases from J; bases unmatched to any gene: 11. This CDR3 comprises 14 residues. CDR1 and CDR2 from the germline V gene are SQVTM and ANQGSEA.

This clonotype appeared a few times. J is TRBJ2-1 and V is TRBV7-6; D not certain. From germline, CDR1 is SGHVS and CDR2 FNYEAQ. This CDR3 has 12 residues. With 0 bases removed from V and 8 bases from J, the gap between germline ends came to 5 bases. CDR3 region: CASSLAQHEQFF. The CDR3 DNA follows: TGTGCCAGCAGCTTAGCTCAGCATGAGCAGTTCTTC.

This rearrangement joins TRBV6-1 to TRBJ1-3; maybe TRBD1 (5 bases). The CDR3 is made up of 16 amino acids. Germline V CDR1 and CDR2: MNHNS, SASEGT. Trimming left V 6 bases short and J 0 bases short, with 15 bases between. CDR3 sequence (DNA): TGTGCCAGCAGCCACTTTCTACAGGTCTCTGGAAACACCATATATTTT. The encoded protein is CASSHFLQVSGNTIYF.

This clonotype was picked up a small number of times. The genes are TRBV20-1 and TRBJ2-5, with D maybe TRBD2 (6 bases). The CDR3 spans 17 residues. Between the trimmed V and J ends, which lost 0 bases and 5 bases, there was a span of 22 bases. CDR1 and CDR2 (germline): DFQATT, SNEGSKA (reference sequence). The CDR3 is CSARDRAVGLEGETQYF. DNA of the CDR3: TGCAGTGCTAGAGATCGGGCCGTGGGGCTGGAGGGCGAGACCCAGTACTTC.

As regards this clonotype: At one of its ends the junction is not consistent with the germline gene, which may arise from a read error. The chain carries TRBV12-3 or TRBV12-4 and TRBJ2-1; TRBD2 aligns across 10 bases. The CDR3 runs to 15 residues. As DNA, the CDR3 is TGTGCCAGCGGTTTCTCTAGCGGGAGAAGGAATGAGCAGTTCTTC. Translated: CASGFSSGRRNEQFF.

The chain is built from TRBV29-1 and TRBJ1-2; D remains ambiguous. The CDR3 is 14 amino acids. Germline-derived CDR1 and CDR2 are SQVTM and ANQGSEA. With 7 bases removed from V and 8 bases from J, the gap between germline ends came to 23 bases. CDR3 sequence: CSAVLVKDVTGYTF. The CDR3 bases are TGCAGCGCCGTCCTGGTGAAGGACGTAACAGGCTACACCTTC. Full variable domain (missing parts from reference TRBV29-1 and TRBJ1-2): SAVISQKPSRDICQRGTSLTIQCQVDSQVTMMFWYRQQPGQSLTLIATANQGSEATYESGFVIDKFPISRPNLTFSTLTVSNMSPEDSSIYLCSAVLVKDVTGYTFGSGTRLTVV.

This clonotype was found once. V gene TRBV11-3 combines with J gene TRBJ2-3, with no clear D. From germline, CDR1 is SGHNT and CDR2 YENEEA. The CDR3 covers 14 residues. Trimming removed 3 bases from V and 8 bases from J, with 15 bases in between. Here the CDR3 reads CASSFRPPPGTQYF. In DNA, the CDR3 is TGTGCCAGCAGCTTCAGACCGCCACCGGGTACGCAGTATTTT.

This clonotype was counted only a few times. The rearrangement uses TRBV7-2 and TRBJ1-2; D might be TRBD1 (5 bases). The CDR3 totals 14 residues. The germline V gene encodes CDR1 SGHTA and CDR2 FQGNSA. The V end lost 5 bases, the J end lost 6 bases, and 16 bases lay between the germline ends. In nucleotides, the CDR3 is TGTGCCAGCAGCCCCCCCTGGGGACGGAATGGCTACACCTTC. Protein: CASSPPWGRNGYTF.

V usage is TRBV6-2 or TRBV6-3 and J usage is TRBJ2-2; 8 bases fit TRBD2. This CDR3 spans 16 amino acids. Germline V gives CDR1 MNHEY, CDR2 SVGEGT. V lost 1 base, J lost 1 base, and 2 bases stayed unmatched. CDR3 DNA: TGTGCCAGCAGTTACTGGCGGGAGGAGAACACCGGGGAGCTGTTTTTT. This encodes CASSYWREENTGELFF.

CDR3 bases: TGTGCCAGTAGTATTGGGGGCGGGGTAGGGACTGAAGCTTTCTTT. Protein product: CASSIGGGVGTEAFF. The rearrangement uses TRBV19 and TRBJ1-1; perhaps TRBD1 as D (6 bases). Germline-derived CDR1 and CDR2 are LNHDA and SQIVND (reference sequence). V dropped 3 bases and J dropped 5 bases, with 16 bases sitting between them. The CDR3 contains 15 residues.

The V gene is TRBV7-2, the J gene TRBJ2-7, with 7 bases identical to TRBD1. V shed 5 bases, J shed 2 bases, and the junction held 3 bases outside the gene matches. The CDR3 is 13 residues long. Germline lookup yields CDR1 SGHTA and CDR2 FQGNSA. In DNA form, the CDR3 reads TGTGCCAGCAGCGCGGACAGGCCCTACGAGCAGTACTTC. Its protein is CASSADRPYEQYF.

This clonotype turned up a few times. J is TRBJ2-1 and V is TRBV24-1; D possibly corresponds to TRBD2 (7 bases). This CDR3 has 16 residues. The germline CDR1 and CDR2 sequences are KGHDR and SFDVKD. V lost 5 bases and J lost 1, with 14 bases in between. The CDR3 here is CATSVEEGGSYNEQFF. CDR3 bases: TGTGCCACCAGTGTGGAGGAGGGGGGGTCCTACAATGAGCAGTTCTTC.

The CDR3 DNA reads as TGTGCCAGCAGCTTATGGGGGGTAAGGTCACCCCTCCACTTT. Its translation is CASSLWGVRSPLHF. V gene TRBV7-2 combines with J gene TRBJ1-6, with D possibly being TRBD1 (5 bases). This CDR3 is built from 14 residues. Germline loops: CDR1 SGHTA, CDR2 FQGNSA. Trimming removed 2 bases at V and 10 bases at J, with 12 bases between.

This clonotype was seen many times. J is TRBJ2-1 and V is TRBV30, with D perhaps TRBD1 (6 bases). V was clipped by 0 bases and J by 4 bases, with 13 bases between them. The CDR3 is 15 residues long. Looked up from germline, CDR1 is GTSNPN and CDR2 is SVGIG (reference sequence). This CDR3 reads CAWSVVRGIYNEQFF. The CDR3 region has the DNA TGTGCCTGGAGTGTAGTCAGGGGAATATACAATGAGCAGTTCTTC.

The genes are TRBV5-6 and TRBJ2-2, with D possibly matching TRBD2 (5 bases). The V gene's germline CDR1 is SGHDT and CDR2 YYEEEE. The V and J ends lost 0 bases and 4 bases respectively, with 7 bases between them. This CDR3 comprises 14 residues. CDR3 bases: TGTGCCAGCAGCTTGGATCGGGGCACCGGGGAGCTGTTTTTT. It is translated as CASSLDRGTGELFF.

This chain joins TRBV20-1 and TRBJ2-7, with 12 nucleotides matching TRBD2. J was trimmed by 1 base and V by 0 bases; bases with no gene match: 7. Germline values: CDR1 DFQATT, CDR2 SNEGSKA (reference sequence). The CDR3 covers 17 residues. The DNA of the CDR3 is TGCAGTGCTAGAGATCTTGGGACTAGCGGGCATTCCTACGAGCAGTACTTC. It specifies CSARDLGTSGHSYEQYF.

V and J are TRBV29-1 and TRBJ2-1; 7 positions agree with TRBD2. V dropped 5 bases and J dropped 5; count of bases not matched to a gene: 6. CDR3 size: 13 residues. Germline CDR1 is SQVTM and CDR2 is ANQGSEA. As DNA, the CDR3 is TGCAGCGTTCCCGGGACTATAGACAATGAGCAGTTCTTC. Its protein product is CSVPGTIDNEQFF.

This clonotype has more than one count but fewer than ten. This CDR3 reads CAWSVHPGTSVMKYF. The CDR3 DNA follows: TGTGCCTGGAGTGTACACCCCGGGACTAGCGTAATGAAGTACTTC. The rearrangement uses TRBV30 and TRBJ2-7; 10 bases are a match to TRBD2. Looked up from germline, CDR1 is GTSNPN and CDR2 is SVGIG (reference sequence). The CDR3 contains 15 residues. J was trimmed by 11 bases and V by 0 bases; bases with no gene match: 13.

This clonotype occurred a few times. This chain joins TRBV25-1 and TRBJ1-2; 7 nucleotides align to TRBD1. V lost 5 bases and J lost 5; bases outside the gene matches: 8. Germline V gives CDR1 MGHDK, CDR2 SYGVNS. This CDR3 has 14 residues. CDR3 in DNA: TGTGCCAGCAGTCTCCAGGGGGGACGGTATGGCTACACCTTC. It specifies CASSLQGGRYGYTF.